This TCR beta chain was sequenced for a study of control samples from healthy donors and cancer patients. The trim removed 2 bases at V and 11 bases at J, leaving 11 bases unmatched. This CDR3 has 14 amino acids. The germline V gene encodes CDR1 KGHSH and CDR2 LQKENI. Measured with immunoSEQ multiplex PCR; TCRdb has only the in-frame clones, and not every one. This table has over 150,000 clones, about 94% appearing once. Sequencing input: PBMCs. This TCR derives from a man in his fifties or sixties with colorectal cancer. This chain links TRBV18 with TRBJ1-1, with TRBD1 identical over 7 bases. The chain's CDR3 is CASSPREEGARAFF. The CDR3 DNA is TGTGCCAGCTCACCAAGAGAAGAGGGGGCGCGGGCTTTCTTT.